This T cell receptor beta chain derives from a study of blood T cell repertoires in COVID-19. Study overall: Some COVID-19 samples were acute and others convalescent; all came from the United States, Italy and Spain.

V shed 5 bases and J shed 6 bases, with 11 bases lying between them. Looked up from germline, CDR1 is MNHEY and CDR2 is SVGEGT. The CDR3 is 13 amino acids. Authors' analysis steps: Amplification of reference gene primers was used by the study to estimate nucleated cell counts. Sequencing used immunoSEQ multiplex PCR; TCRdb keeps in-frame clones, though not all of them. D and trimming were read from the DNA, whereas the V and J calls and clone size are those reported in that table. In the table there are 53,000 or so clones, 60% to 85% of which are singletons. The sequencing sample was made of peripheral blood. This TCR was sampled from a man aged 45-65 years with active or convalescent COVID-19. The genes are TRBV6-2 or TRBV6-3 and TRBJ1-5, with D unclear. CDR3: CASSGDRGQPQHF. CDR3 DNA sequence: TGTGCCAGCAGTGGTGACCGGGGTCAGCCCCAGCATTTT.